The T cell receptor (beta chain) described here comes from a study of Ad26.COV2.S vaccination and SARS-CoV-2 variants. Findings of the study overall: Researchers reported similar non-spike TCR breadth in vaccine and placebo recipients. Total T cell responses were possibly underestimated by TCR breadth and depth analyses.

For this clone: Its antigen is as yet unknown.

TCRdb's table, derived via immunoSEQ multiplex PCR, lists solely in-frame clones and lacks some. The sample includes around 450,000 clones, 80% to 95% seen only once; the top ten take 9.5% to 15%. Treatment: 19 received Ad26.COV2.S at low or high dose, single or two shots; about 5 received placebo; per-sample allocation not given. Repertoires come from day 63 after the first vaccine or placebo injection. Sequencing was performed on peripheral blood, taken in a trial of Ad26.COV2.S vaccine versus placebo. The receptor comes from a person aged 18 to 59 who received the Ad26.COV2.S COVID-19 vaccine or a placebo.

CDR3 sequence: CASHGDTGELFF. CDR3 nucleotide sequence: TGTGCCAGTCATGGGGATACCGGGGAGCTGTTTTTT. The chain employs TRBV12-3 or TRBV12-4 and TRBJ2-2, with D unclear. CDR3 length: 12 amino acids. Trimming removed 9 bases from V and 5 bases from J, with 10 bases in between.